The clone carrying this T cell receptor (beta chain) showed up just once. The patients had localized lung adenocarcinoma, a non-small cell subtype. CDR3 size: 14 residues. CDR1 is SEHNR, CDR2 FQNEAQ, per germline (reference sequence). With 4 bases removed from V and 4 bases from J, the gap between germline ends came to 14 bases. The data derive from a study of CD4 and CD8 cells across lung adenocarcinoma regions. TCRdb reanalysed the PCR reads using MiXCR and keeps one entry per CDR3 protein. The sample has roughly 3,200 distinct CDR3 sequences, around three fifths seen once. The chain couples TRBV7-9 to TRBJ2-7; D gene unclear. This sequence originates from a female donor with lung adenocarcinoma. The CD4 and CD8 labels of this study may be unreliable. Specimen: CD8+ T cells from the margin of a lung tumor. CDR3 in DNA: TGTGCCAGCAGCTCCGATGCAGGTGGTTACGAGCAGTACTTC. It yields the protein CASSSDAGGYEQYF.